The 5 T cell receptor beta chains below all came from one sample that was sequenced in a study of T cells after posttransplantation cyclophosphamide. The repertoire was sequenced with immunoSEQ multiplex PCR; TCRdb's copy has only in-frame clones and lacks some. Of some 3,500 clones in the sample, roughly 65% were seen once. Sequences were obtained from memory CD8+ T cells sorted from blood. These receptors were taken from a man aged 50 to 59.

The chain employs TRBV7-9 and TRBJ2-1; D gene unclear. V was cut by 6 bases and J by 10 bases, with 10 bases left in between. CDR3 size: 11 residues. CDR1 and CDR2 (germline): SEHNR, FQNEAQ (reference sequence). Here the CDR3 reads CASSSSIEQFF. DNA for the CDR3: TGTGCCAGCAGTTCGAGCATCGAGCAGTTCTTC. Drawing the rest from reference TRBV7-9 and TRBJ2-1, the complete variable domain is DTGVSQNPRHKITKRGQNVTFRCDPISEHNRLYWYRQTLGQGPEFLTYFQNEAQLEKSRLLSDRFSAERPKGSFSTLEIQRTEQGDSAMYLCASSSSIEQFFGPGTRLTVL.

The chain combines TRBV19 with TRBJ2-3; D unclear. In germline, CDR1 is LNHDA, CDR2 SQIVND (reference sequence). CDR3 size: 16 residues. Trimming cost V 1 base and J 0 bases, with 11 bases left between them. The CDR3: CASSIGAQLSTDTQYF. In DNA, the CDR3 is TGTGCCAGTAGTATAGGGGCACAGCTCAGCACAGATACGCAGTATTTT.

Written as DNA, the CDR3 is TGCGCCAGCAGCCCCCTCTCCGGTTCGGATACGCAGTATTTT. Its translation: CASSPLSGSDTQYF. The gene calls are TRBV4-1 and TRBJ2-3; no firm D call. Germline values: CDR1 MGHRA, CDR2 YSYEKL. This CDR3 has 14 amino acids. V lost 4 bases to trimming and J lost 6 bases, with 14 bases between them.

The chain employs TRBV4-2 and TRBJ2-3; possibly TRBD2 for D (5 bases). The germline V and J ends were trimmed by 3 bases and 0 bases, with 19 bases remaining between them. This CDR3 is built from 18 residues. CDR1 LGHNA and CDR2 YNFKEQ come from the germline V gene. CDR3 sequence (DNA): TGTGCCAGCAGCCATGCCACAAGTAGACTATCTAGCACAGATACGCAGTATTTT. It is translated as CASSHATSRLSSTDTQYF.

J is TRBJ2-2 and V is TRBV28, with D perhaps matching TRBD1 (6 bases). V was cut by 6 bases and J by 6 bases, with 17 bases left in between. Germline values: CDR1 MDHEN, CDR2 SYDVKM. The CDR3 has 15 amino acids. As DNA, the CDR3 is TGTGCCAGCAGGTACCAGGGGTCGTTGTCCGGGGAGCTGTTTTTT. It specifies CASRYQGSLSGELFF.